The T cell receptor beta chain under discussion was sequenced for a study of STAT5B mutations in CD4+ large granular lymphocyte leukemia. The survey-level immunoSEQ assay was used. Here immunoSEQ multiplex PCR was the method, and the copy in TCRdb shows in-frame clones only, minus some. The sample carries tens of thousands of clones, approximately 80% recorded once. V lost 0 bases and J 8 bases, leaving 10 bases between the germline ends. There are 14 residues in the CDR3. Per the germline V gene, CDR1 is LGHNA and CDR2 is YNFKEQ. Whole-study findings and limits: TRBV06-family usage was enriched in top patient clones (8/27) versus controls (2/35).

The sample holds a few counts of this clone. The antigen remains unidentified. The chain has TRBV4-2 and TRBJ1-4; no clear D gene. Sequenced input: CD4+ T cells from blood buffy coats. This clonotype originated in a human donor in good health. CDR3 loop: CASSQDAQREKLFF. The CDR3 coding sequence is TGTGCCAGCAGCCAAGATGCACAGAGGGAAAAACTGTTTTTT.